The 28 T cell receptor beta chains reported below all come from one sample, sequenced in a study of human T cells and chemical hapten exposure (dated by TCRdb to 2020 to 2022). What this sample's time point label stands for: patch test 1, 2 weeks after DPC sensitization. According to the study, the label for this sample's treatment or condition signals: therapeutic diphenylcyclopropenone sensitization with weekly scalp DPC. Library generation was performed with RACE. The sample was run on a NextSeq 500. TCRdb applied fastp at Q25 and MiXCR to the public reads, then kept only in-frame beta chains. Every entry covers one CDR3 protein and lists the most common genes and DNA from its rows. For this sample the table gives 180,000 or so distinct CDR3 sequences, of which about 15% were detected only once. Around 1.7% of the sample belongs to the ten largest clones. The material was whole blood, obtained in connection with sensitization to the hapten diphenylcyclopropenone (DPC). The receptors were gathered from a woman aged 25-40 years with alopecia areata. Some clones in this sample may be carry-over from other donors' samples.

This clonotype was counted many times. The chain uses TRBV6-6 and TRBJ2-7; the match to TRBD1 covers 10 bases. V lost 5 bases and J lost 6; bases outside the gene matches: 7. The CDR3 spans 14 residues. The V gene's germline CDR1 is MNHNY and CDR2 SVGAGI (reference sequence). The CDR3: CASSQGTGDREQYF. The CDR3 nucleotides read TGTGCCAGCAGTCAAGGGACAGGGGACCGCGAGCAGTACTTC.

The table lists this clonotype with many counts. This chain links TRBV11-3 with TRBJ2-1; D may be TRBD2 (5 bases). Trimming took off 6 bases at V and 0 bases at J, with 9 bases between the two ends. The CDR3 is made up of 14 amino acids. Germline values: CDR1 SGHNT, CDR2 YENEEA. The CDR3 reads CASSRRGSYNEQFF. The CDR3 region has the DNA TGTGCCAGCAGTAGACGGGGCTCCTACAATGAGCAGTTCTTC.

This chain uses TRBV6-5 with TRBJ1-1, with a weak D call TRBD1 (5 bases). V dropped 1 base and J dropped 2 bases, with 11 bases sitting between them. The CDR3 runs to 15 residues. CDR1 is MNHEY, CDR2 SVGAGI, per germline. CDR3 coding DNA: TGTGCCAGCAGTTACTGGGGGGACGGAAACACTGAAGCTTTCTTT. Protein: CASSYWGDGNTEAFF.

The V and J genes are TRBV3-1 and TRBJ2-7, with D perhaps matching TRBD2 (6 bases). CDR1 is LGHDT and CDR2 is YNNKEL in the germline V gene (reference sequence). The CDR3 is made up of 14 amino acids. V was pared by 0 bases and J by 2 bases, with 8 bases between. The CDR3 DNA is TGTGCCAGCAGCCAAGACCCGGGGGCCTACGAGCAGTACTTC. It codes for CASSQDPGAYEQYF.

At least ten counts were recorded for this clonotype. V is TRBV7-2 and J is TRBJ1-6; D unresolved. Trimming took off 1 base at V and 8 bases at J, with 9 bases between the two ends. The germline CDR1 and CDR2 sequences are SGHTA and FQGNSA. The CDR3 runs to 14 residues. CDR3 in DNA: TGTGCCAGCAGCTTAGATACCTCCTATTCACCCCTCCACTTT. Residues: CASSLDTSYSPLHF.

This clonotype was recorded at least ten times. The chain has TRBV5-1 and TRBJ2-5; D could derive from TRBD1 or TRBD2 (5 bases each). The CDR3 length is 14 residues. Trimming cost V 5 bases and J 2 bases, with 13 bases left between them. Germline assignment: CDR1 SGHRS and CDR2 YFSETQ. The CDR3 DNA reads TGCGCCAGCAGTACTCCGGGACGGCAAGAGACCCAGTACTTC. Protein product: CASSTPGRQETQYF.

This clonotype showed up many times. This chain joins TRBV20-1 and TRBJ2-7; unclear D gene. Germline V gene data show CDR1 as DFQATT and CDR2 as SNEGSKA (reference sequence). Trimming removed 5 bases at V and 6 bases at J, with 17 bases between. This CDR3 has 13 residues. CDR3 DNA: TGCAGTGCTCTGACGAGGCTTGGAACCGAGCAGTACTTC. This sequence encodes CSALTRLGTEQYF.

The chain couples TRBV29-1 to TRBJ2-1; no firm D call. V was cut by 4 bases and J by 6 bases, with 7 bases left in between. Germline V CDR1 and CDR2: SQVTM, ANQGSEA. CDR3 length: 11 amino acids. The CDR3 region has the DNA TGCAGCGTTGGAAACGGCAATGAGCAGTTCTTC. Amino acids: CSVGNGNEQFF.

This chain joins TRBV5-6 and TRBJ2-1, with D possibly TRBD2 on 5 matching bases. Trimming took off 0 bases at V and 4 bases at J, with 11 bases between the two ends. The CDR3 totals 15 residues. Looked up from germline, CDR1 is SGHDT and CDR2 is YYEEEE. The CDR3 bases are TGTGCCAGCAGCTTGGAAGAGGGATTTTACAATGAGCAGTTCTTC. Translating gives CASSLEEGFYNEQFF.

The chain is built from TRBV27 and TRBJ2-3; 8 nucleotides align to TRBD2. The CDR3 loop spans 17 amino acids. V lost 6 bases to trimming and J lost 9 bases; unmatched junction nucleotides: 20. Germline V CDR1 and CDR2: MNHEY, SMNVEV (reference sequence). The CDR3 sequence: CASSLPPGSGAGGTQYF. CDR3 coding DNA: TGTGCCAGCAGCCTACCCCCGGGTAGCGGGGCCGGGGGGACGCAGTATTTT.

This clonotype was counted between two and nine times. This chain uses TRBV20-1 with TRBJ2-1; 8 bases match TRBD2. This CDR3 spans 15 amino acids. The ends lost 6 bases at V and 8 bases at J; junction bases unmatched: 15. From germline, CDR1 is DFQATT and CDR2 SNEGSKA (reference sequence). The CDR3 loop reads CSARRGAGDFDEQFF. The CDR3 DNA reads TGCAGTGCGAGGCGAGGAGCGGGAGATTTCGATGAGCAGTTCTTC.

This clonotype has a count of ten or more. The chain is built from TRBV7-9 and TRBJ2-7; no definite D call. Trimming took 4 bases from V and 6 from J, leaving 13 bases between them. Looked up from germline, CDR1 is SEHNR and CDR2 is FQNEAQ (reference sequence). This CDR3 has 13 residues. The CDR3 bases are TGTGCCAGCAGCTCCGGCTTTGCTGGCGAGCAGTACTTC. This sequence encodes CASSSGFAGEQYF.

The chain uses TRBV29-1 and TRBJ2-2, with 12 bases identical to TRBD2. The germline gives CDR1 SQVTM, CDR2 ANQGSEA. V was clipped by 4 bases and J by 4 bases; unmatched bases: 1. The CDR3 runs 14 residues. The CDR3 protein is CSVGTSGATGELFF. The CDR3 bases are TGCAGCGTTGGGACTAGCGGGGCCACCGGGGAGCTGTTTTTT.

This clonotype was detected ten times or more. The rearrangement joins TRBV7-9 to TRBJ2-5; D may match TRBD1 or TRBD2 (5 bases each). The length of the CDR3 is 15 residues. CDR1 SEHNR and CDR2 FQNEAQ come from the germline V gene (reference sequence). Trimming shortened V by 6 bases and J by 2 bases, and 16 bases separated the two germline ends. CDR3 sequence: CASSRDRTHQETQYF. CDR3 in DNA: TGTGCCAGCAGTCGGGACCGAACCCATCAAGAGACCCAGTACTTC.

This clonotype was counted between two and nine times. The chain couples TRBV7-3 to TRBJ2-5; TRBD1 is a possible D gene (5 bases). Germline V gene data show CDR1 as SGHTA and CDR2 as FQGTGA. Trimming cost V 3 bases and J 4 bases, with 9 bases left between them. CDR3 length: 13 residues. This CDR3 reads CASSFGAGETQYF. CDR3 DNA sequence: TGTGCCAGCAGCTTTGGGGCAGGAGAGACCCAGTACTTC.

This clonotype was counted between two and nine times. Here the CDR3 reads CASSLWTSGGNEQYF. The CDR3 region has the DNA TGTGCCAGCAGTTTATGGACTAGCGGGGGAAACGAGCAGTACTTC. The chain uses TRBV28 and TRBJ2-7, with TRBD2 identical over 12 bases. Trimming cost V 0 bases and J 5 bases; bases outside gene matches: 2. This CDR3 region has 15 residues. The germline V gene has CDR1 MDHEN and CDR2 SYDVKM.

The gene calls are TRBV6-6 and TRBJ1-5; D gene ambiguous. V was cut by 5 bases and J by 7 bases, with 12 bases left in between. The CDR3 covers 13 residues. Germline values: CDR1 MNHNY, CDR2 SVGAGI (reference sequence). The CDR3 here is CASSTAPGQPQHF. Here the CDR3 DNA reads TGTGCCAGCAGTACTGCCCCGGGGCAGCCCCAGCATTTT.

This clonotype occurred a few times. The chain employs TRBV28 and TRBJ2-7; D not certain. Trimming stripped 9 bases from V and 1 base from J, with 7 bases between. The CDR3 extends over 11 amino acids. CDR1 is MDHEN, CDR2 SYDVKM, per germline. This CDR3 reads CASVGSYEQYF. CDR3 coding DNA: TGTGCCAGTGTCGGGTCCTACGAGCAGTACTTC.

The CDR3 coding sequence is TGCGCCAGCAGTGATACAGACACCGGGGAGCTGTTTTTT. Amino acids: CASSDTDTGELFF. This rearrangement joins TRBV5-1 to TRBJ2-2; no firm D call. V was clipped by 5 bases and J by 3 bases, with 8 bases between them. Per germline, CDR1 SGHRS and CDR2 YFSETQ. The CDR3 contains 13 residues.

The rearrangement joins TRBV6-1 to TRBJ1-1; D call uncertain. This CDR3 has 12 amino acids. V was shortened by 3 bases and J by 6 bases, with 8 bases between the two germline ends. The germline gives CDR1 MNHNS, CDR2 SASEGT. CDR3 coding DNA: TGTGCCAGCAGTGATTGGGCAGCTGAAGCTTTCTTT. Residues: CASSDWAAEAFF.

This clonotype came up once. CDR3 in amino acids: CASSHGQGDYGYTF. As DNA, the CDR3 is TGTGCCAGCTCACATGGTCAGGGGGACTATGGCTACACCTTC. V is TRBV28 and J is TRBJ1-2, with 7 bases identical to TRBD1. V was pared by 8 bases and J by 3 bases, with 9 bases of the junction left unmatched. Germline V gene sequence: CDR1 MDHEN, CDR2 SYDVKM. This CDR3 contains 14 residues.

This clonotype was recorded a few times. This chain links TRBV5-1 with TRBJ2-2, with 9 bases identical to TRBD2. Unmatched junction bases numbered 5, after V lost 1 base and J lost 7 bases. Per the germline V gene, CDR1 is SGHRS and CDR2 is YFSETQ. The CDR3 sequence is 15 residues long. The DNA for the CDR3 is TGCGCCAGCAGCTTGTTTAGCGGGAGTATCGGGGAGCTGTTTTTT. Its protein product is CASSLFSGSIGELFF.

This CDR3 reads CAISRTDRVGEETQYF. CDR3 DNA: TGTGCCATCAGTAGGACGGACAGGGTCGGAGAAGAGACCCAGTACTTC. The chain recombines TRBV10-3 with TRBJ2-5, with 8 bases lining up with TRBD1. After removal of 5 bases from V and 3 bases from J, the junction contained 11 bases not matched to a gene. The CDR3 has 16 amino acids. Looked up from germline, CDR1 is ENHRY and CDR2 is SYGVKD.

The CDR3 reads CASSVAGGNYEQYF. For the CDR3, the DNA is TGTGCCAGCAGCGTAGCTGGGGGCAACTACGAGCAGTACTTC. The rearrangement links TRBV9 to TRBJ2-7; possible D gene TRBD1, 6 bases. There are 14 residues in the CDR3. Germline CDR1 SGDLS, CDR2 YYNGEE. V was cut by 0 bases and J by 3 bases, with 10 bases left in between.

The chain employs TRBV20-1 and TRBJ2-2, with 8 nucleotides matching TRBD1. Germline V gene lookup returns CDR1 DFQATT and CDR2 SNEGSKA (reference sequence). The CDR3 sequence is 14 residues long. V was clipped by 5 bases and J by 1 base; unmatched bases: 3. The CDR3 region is CSAGDRMNTGELFF. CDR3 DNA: TGCAGTGCTGGGGACAGGATGAACACCGGGGAGCTGTTTTTT.

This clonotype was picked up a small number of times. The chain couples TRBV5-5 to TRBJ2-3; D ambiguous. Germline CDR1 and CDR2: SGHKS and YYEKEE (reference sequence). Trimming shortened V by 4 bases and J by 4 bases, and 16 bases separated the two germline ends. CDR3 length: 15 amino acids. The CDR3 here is CASSADPVPSDTQYF. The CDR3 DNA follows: TGTGCCAGCAGCGCGGACCCGGTACCCTCAGATACGCAGTATTTT.

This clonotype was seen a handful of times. Here the CDR3 reads CASSQAGPANTGELFF. The CDR3 DNA reads as TGTGCCAGCAGCCAAGCTGGCCCAGCGAACACCGGGGAGCTGTTTTTT. The chain has TRBV4-2 and TRBJ2-2; D gene unclear. CDR3 length: 16 residues. V was cut by 1 base and J by 0 bases, with 9 bases left in between. CDR1 is LGHNA and CDR2 is YNFKEQ in the germline V gene.

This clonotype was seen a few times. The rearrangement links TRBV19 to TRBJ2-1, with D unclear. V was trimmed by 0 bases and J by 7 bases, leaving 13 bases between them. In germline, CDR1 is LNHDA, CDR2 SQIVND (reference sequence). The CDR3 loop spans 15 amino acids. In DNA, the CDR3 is TGTGCCAGTAGTATAGATCGGCCGGGCAGGAATGAGCAGTTCTTC. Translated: CASSIDRPGRNEQFF.